The clone carrying this TCR beta chain was observed a few times. Antigen unknown. The sample belongs to a study of cytomegalovirus exposure and HLA in healthy donors. At the level of the study: Tens of millions of unique TCRs, all from HLA-typed donors, were included in an early release of the data. Study-level points and caveats: Researchers counted around 180 TCR beta chains as cytomegalovirus-associated.

The CDR3 extends over 17 amino acids. The germline CDR1 and CDR2 sequences are MGHRA and YSYEKL. The ends were cut back, 1 base at V and 5 bases at J, with 18 bases in the middle. A multiplex PCR was run with 60 Vbeta primers and 13 Jbeta primers. Measured with immunoSEQ multiplex PCR; TCRdb has only the in-frame clones, and not every one. The table shows a few hundred thousand clones, with 83% occurring only once. Sequenced material: PBMCs. The chain is built from TRBV4-1 and TRBJ2-1; a weak D match, TRBD1 (5 bases). This receptor was obtained from a girl aged 10 to 17 in good health and CMV-seronegative. CDR3 sequence reads: CASSQGLSFIGDNEQFF. CDR3 in DNA: TGCGCCAGCAGCCAAGGGTTATCTTTTATAGGGGACAATGAGCAGTTCTTC.